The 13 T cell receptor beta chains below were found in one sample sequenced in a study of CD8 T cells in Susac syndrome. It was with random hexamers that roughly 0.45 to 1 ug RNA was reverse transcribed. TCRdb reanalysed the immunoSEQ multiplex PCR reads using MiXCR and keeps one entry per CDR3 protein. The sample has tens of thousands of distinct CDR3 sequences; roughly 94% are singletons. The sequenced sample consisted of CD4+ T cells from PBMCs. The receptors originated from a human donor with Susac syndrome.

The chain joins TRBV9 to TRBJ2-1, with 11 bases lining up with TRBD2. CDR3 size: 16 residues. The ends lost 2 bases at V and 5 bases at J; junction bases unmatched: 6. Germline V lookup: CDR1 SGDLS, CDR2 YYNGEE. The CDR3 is CASSVGTSGGNNEQFF. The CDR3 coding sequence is TGTGCCAGCAGCGTGGGCACTAGCGGGGGCAACAATGAGCAGTTCTTC.

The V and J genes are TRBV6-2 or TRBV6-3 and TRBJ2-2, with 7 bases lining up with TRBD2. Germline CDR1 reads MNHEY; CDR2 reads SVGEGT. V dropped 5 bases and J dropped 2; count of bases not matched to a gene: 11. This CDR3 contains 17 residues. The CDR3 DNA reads TGTGCCAGCAGTGGGGGGGGACCCGCTAGTAACACCGGGGAGCTGTTTTTT. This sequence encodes CASSGGGPASNTGELFF.

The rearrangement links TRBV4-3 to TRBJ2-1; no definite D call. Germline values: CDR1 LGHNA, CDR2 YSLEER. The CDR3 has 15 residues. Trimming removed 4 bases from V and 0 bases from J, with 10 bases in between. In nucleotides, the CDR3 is TGCGCCAGCAGCCTCGTGTGGGGCTCCTACAATGAGCAGTTCTTC. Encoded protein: CASSLVWGSYNEQFF.

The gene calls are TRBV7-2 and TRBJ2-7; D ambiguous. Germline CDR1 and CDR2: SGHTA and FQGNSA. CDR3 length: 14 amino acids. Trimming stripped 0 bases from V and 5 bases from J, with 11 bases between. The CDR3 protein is CASSLAPSLDEQYF. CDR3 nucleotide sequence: TGTGCCAGCAGCTTAGCACCGTCCTTAGACGAGCAGTACTTC. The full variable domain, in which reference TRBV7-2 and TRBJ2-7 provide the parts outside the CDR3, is GAGVSQSPSNKVTEKGKDVELRCDPISGHTALYWYRQSLGQGLEFLIYFQGNSAPDKSGLPSDRFSAERTGGSVSTLTIQRTQQEDSAVYLCASSLAPSLDEQYFGPGTRLTVT.

The CDR3 sequence is CASSRDSTNNEQFF. In nucleotides, the CDR3 is TGTGCCAGCAGTCGGGACTCGACCAACAATGAGCAGTTCTTC. The chain links TRBV12-3 or TRBV12-4 to TRBJ2-1, with a tentative D call TRBD2 (6 bases). The V end was cut by 5 bases, the J end by 5 bases, with 13 bases between. This CDR3 is built from 14 residues.

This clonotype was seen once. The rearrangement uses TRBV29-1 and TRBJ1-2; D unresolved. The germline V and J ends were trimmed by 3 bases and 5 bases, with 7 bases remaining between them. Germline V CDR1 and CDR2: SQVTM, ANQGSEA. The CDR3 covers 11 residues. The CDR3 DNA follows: TGCAGCGTTGAGGAGGGTTATGGCTACACCTTC. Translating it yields CSVEEGYGYTF.

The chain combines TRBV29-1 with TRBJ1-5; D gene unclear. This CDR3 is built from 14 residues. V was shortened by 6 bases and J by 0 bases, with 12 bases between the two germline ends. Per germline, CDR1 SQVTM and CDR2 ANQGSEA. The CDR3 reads CSVAQTNSNQPQHF. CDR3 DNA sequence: TGCAGCGTGGCACAGACAAATAGCAATCAGCCCCAGCATTTT.

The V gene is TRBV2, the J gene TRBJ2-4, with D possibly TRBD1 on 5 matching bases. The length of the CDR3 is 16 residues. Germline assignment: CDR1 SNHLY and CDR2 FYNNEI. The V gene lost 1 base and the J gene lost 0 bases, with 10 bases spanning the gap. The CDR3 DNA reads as TGTGCCAGCAGTGAAGGCCAGGGCAGAGCCAAAAACATTCAGTACTTC. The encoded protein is CASSEGQGRAKNIQYF.

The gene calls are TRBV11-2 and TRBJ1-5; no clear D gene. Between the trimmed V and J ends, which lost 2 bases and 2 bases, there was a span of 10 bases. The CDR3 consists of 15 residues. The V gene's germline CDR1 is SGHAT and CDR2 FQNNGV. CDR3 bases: TGTGCCAGCAGCTTACAAGGTTTCGGCAATCAGCCCCAGCATTTT. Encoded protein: CASSLQGFGNQPQHF. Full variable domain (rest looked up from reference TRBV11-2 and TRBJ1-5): EAGVAQSPRYKIIEKRQSVAFWCNPISGHATLYWYQQILGQGPKLLIQFQNNGVVDDSQLPKDRFSAERLKGVDSTLKIQPAKLEDSAVYLCASSLQGFGNQPQHFGDGTRLSIL.

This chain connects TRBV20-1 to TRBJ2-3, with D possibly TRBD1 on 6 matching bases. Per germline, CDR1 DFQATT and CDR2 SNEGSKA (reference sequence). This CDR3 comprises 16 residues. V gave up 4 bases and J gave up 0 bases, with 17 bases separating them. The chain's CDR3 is CSATPLGASSTDTQYF. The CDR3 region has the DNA TGCAGTGCTACCCCATTGGGGGCCTCCAGCACAGATACGCAGTATTTT.

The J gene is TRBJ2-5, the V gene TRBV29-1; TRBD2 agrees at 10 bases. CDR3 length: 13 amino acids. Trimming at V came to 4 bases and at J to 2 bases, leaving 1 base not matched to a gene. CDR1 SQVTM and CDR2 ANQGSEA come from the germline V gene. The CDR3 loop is CSVGTSGQETQYF. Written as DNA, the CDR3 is TGCAGCGTTGGGACTAGCGGACAAGAGACCCAGTACTTC. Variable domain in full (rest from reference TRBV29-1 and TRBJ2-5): SAVISQKPSRDICQRGTSLTIQCQVDSQVTMMFWYRQQPGQSLTLIATANQGSEATYESGFVIDKFPISRPNLTFSTLTVSNMSPEDSSIYLCSVGTSGQETQYFGPGTRLLVL.

This CDR3 reads CASSFQPGELFF. For the CDR3, the DNA is TGTGCCAGCAGCTTTCAACCCGGGGAGCTGTTTTTT. The chain is built from TRBV9 and TRBJ2-2; D gene ambiguous. The CDR3 extends over 12 amino acids. The V gene's germline CDR1 is SGDLS and CDR2 YYNGEE. V gave up 4 bases and J gave up 6 bases, with 7 bases separating them.

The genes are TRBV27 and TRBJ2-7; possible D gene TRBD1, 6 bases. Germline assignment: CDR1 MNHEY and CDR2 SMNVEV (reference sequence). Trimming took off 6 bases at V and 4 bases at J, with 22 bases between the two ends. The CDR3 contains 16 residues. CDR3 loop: CASSRDRNSLPYEQYF. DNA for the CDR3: TGTGCCAGCAGCCGTGACAGGAACTCTCTGCCATACGAGCAGTACTTC.